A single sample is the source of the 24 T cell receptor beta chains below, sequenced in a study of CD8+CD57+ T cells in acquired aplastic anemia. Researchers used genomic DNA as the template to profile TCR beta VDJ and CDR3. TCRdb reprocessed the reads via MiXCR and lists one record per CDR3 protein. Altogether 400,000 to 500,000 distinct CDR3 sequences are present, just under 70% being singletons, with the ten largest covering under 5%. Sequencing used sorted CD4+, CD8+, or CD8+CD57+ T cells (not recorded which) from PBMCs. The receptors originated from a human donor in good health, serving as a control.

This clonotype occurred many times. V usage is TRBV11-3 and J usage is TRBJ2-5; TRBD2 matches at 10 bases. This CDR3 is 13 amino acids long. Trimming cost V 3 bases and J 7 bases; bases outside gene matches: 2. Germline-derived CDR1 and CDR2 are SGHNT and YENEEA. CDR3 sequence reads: CASSFLAGGTQYF. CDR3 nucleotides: TGTGCCAGCAGCTTCTTAGCGGGGGGGACCCAGTACTTC.

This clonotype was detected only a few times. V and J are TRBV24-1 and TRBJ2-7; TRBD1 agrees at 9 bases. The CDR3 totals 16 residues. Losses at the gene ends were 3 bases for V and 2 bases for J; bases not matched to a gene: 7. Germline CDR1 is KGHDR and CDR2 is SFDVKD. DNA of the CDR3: TGTGCCACCAGTGATCGCGGCGGGACAGGGACCTACGAGCAGTACTTC. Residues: CATSDRGGTGTYEQYF.

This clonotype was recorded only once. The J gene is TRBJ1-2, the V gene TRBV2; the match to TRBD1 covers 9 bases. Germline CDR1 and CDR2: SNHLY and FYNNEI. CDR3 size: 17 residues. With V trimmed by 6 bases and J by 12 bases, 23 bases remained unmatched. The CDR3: CASRDRGSLGTNSGNTF. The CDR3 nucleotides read TGTGCCAGCAGGGACAGGGGCTCGCTCGGGACCAACTCTGGAAACACCTTC.

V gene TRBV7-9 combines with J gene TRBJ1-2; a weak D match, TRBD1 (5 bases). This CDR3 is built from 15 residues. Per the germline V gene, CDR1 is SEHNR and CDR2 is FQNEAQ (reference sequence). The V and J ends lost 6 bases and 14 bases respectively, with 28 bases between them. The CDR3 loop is CASRRAREAQYFGTF. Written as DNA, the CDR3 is TGTGCCAGCAGGCGGGCCAGGGAGGCCCAGTATTTCGGGACCTTC.

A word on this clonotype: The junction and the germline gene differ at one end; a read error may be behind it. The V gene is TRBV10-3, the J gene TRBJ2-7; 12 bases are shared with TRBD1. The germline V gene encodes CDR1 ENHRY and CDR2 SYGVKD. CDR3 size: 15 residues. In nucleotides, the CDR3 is TGTGCCAGCAATACCGGGACAGGGGGCGCATATACGCAGTACTTT. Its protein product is CASNTGTGGAYTQYF.

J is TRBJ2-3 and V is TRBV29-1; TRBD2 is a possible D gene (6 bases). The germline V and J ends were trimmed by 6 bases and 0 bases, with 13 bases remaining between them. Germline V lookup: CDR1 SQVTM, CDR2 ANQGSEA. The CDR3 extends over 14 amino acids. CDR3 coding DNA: TGCAGCGTATCCGGGGGTGGTAGCACAGATACGCAGTATTTT. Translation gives CSVSGGGSTDTQYF.

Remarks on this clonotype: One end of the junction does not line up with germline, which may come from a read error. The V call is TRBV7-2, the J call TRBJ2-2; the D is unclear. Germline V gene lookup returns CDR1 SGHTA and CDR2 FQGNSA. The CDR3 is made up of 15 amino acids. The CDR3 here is CASSTRRLDTGELFF. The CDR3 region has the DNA TGTGCCAGCAGCACACGCCGATTAGACACCGGCGAGCTGTTTTTT.

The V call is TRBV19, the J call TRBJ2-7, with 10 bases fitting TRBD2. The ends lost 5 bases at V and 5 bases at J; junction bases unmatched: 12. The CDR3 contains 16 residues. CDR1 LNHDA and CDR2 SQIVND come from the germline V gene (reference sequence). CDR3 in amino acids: CASSPETSGVTHEQYF. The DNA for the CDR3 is TGTGCCAGTAGTCCCGAAACTAGCGGGGTCACTCACGAGCAGTACTTC.

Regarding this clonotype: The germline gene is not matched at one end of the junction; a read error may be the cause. The CDR3 protein is CATSRAGIQETQYF. CDR3 bases: TGTGCCACCAGCAGAGCTGGGATACAAGAGACCCAGTACTTC. V usage is TRBV5-6 and J usage is TRBJ2-5; D gene unclear. The CDR3 spans 14 residues. The germline gives CDR1 SGHDT, CDR2 YYEEEE.

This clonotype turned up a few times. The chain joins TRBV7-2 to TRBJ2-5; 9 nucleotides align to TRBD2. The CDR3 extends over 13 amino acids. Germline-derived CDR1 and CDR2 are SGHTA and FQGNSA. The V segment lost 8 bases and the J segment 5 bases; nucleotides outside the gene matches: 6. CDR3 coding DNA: TGTGCCAGCGCGGGGGGGCGGTCGGAGACCCAGTACTTC. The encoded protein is CASAGGRSETQYF.

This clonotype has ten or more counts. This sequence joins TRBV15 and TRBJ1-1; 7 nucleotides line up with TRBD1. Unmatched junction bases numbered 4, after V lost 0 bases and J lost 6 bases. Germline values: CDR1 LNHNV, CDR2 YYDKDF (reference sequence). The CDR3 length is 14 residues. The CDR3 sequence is CATSRDRGRAEAFF. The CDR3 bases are TGTGCCACCAGCAGAGATAGGGGGCGGGCTGAAGCTTTCTTT.

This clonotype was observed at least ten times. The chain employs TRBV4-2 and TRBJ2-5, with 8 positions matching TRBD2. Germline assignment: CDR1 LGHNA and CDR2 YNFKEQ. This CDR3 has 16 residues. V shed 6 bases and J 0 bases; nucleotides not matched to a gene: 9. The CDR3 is CASSLNSGADQETQYF. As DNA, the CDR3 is TGTGCCAGCAGTTTAAATAGCGGGGCCGACCAAGAGACCCAGTACTTC.

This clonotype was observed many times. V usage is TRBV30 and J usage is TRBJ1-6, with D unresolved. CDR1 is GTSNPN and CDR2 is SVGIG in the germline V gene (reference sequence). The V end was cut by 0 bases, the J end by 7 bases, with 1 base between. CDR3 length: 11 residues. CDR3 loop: CAWSVNSPLHF. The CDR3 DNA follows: TGTGCCTGGAGTGTCAATTCACCCCTCCACTTT.

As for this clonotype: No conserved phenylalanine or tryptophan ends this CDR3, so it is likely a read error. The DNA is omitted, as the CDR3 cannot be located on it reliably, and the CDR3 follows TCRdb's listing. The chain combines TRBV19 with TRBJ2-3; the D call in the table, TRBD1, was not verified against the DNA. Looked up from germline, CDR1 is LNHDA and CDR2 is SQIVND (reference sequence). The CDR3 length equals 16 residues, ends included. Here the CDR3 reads CASSIDGGARQGAEEI.

The CDR3 protein is CASSNSGTGILTEQFF. The CDR3 nucleotides read TGTGCCAGCAGCAATTCGGGGACAGGGATTCTCACTGAGCAGTTCTTC. The chain carries TRBV7-7 and TRBJ2-1; 9 bases are a match to TRBD1. Germline CDR1 SSHAT, CDR2 FNYEAQ (reference sequence). V was pared by 5 bases and J by 9 bases, with 14 bases of the junction left unmatched. The CDR3 has 16 residues.

The CDR3 DNA follows: TGTGCCAGCAGCTTGCGTTCAGGGGCCTCCTCCTACAATGAGCAGTTCTTC. Amino acid sequence: CASSLRSGASSYNEQFF. The rearrangement joins TRBV11-1 to TRBJ2-1; a possible D gene is TRBD1 (6 bases). Germline assignment: CDR1 SGHAT and CDR2 FQDESV (reference sequence). The V gene lost 3 bases and the J gene lost 0 bases, with 15 bases spanning the gap. This CDR3 spans 17 amino acids.

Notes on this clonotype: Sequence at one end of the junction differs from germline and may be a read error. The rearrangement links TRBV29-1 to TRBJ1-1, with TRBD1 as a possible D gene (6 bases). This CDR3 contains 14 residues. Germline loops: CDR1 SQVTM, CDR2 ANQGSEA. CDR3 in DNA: TGCAGTGTTGGGGGCGACCGCTTGAACACTGAAGCTTTCTTT. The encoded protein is CSVGGDRLNTEAFF.

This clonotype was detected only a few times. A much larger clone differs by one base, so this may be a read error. CDR3 nucleotide sequence: TGTGCCAGCAGCGATATTGATAATTCACCCCTCCACTTT. Protein product: CASSDIDNSPLHF. The chain couples TRBV6-1 to TRBJ1-6; no reliable D call. This CDR3 contains 13 residues. Between the trimmed V and J ends, which lost 6 bases and 5 bases, there was a span of 8 bases. The V gene's germline CDR1 is MNHNS and CDR2 SASEGT.

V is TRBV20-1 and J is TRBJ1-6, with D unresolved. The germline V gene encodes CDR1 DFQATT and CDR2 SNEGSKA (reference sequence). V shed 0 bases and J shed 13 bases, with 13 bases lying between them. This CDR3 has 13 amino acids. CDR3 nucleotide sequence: TGCAGTGCTAGAGAACACGGCGCCTACCCCCTCCACTTT. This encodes CSAREHGAYPLHF.

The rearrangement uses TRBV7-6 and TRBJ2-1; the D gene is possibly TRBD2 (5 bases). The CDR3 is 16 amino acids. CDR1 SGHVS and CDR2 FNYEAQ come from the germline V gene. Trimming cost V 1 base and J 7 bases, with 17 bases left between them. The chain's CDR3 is CASSLGSAVRENEQFF. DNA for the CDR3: TGTGCCAGCAGCTTAGGATCTGCAGTGAGGGAAAATGAGCAGTTCTTC.

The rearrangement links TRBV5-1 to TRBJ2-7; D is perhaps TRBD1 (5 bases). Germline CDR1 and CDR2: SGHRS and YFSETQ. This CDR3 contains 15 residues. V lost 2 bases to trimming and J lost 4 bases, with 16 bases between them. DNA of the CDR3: TGCGCCAGCAGCTTAGGTTACAGGATTCCGTACGAGCAGTACTTC. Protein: CASSLGYRIPYEQYF.

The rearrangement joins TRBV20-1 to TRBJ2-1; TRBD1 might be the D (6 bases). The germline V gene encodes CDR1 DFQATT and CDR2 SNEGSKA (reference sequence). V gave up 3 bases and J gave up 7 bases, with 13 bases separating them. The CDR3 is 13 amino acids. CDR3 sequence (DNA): TGCAGTGCTAGCAGGGGCATGGTGAATGAGCAGTTCTTC. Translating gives CSASRGMVNEQFF.

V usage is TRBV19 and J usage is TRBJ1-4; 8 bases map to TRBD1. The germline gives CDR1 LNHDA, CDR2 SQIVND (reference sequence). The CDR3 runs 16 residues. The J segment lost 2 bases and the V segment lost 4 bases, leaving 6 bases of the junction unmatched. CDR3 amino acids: CASSNAGGHTNEKLFF. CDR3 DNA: TGTGCCAGTAGTAACGCAGGGGGCCATACTAATGAAAAACTGTTTTTT.

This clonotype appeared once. As DNA, the CDR3 is TGCAGTGCTAGAGACGGGGACGGGGGCACAGATACGCAGTATTTT. This encodes CSARDGDGGTDTQYF. This chain joins TRBV20-1 and TRBJ2-3; the D gene could be TRBD1 or TRBD2 (5 bases each). Germline CDR1 is DFQATT and CDR2 is SNEGSKA (reference sequence). V lost 0 bases and J lost 1, with 11 bases in between. The CDR3 contains 15 residues.